These 8 T cell receptor beta chains were all obtained from the same sample, sequenced in a study of T cells in pancreatic ductal adenocarcinoma. The protocol was immunoSEQ multiplex PCR, while the TCRdb copy is restricted to in-frame clones and leaves out a portion. Counted here are 8,500 to 9,500 clones, over 60% occurring once; the ten biggest clones make up roughly 30%. Surgery without prior neoadjuvant therapy was the treatment of the selected pancreatic ductal adenocarcinoma patients. Sequenced material: pancreatic tumor tissue. The receptors originated from a human donor with pancreatic ductal adenocarcinoma.

The chain links TRBV7-3 to TRBJ2-2; unclear D gene. CDR1 and CDR2 from the germline V gene are SGHTA and FQGTGA. The length of the CDR3 is 13 residues. V shed 5 bases and J shed 9 bases, with 13 bases lying between them. DNA of the CDR3: TGTGCCAGCAGCCTACGACTCGAAAGGGAGCTGTTTTTT. It encodes CASSLRLERELFF.

The chain has TRBV6-5 and TRBJ1-1; 9 bases agree with TRBD1. Germline V gives CDR1 MNHEY, CDR2 SVGAGI. This CDR3 is built from 12 residues. Trimming removed 5 bases from V and 11 bases from J; junction bases left unmatched: 6. DNA of the CDR3: TGTGCCAGCAGTCGATGGACAGGGGCGGCTTTCTTT. Translating gives CASSRWTGAAFF.

The sample holds one count of this clone. The chain recombines TRBV30 with TRBJ2-7; 7 bases fit TRBD1. V shed 1 base and J 6 bases; nucleotides not matched to a gene: 3. CDR3 size: 12 residues. Germline CDR1 and CDR2: GTSNPN and SVGIG (reference sequence). CDR3 residues: CAWSGQGAEQYF. For the CDR3, the DNA is TGTGCCTGGAGTGGACAGGGAGCCGAGCAGTACTTC. The full variable domain, its missing parts supplied by reference TRBV30 and TRBJ2-7, is SQTIHQWPATLVQPVGSPLSLECTVEGTSNPNLYWYRQAAGRGLQLLFYSVGIGQISSEVPQNLSASRPQDRQFILSSKKLLLSDSGFYLCAWSGQGAEQYFGPGTRLTVT.

V is TRBV28 and J is TRBJ2-1; D unclear. The CDR3 length is 14 residues. Germline CDR1 MDHEN, CDR2 SYDVKM. The germline V and J ends were trimmed by 7 bases and 6 bases, with 16 bases remaining between them. The CDR3 DNA is TGTGCCAGCAAAAGGGTGTTAAGGTTCAATGAGCAGTTCTTC. Amino acid sequence: CASKRVLRFNEQFF.

The chain is built from TRBV27 and TRBJ1-1, with TRBD1 identical over 9 bases. The CDR3 loop spans 15 amino acids. Germline CDR1 and CDR2: MNHEY and SMNVEV (reference sequence). V shed 5 bases, J shed 2 bases, and the junction held 6 bases outside the gene matches. CDR3 loop: CASSIHRGRNTEAFF. In DNA form, the CDR3 reads TGTGCCAGCAGTATCCACAGGGGGCGAAACACTGAAGCTTTCTTT.

The V gene is TRBV4-2, the J gene TRBJ2-2, with 16 bases matching TRBD2. The CDR3 is 17 amino acids. Per the germline V gene, CDR1 is LGHNA and CDR2 is YNFKEQ. After removal of 4 bases from V and 3 bases from J, the junction contained 2 bases not matched to a gene. CDR3 sequence reads: CASSPGTSGGDTGELFF. The DNA of the CDR3 is TGTGCCAGCAGCCCCGGGACTAGCGGGGGGGACACCGGGGAGCTGTTTTTT.

This clone has only a few counts. The chain links TRBV28 to TRBJ1-2, with D possibly being TRBD1 (6 bases). Germline assignment: CDR1 MDHEN and CDR2 SYDVKM. The CDR3 contains 13 residues. Trimming took 6 bases from V and 5 from J, leaving 13 bases between them. CDR3 residues: CASREQGEYGYTF. The CDR3 DNA sequence: TGTGCCAGCAGAGAACAGGGAGAGTATGGCTACACCTTC.

V gene TRBV5-1 combines with J gene TRBJ2-3, with D perhaps assigned TRBD1 or TRBD2 (5 bases each). V shed 5 bases and J shed 2 bases, with 18 bases lying between them. The germline V gene encodes CDR1 SGHRS and CDR2 YFSETQ. The CDR3 runs to 16 residues. The DNA for the CDR3 is TGCGCCAGCAGAATAGGACCCGTGGGGGACACAGATACGCAGTATTTT. Encoded protein: CASRIGPVGDTDTQYF.